This entry lists 3 T cell receptor beta chains sequenced from one sample in a study of T cell responses to AZD1222 COVID-19 vaccine. TCRdb's copy holds only in-frame clones and misses some; the assay was immunoSEQ multiplex PCR. The table has approximately 190,000 clones, approximately 93% seen once. The source was peripheral blood, collected 28 days after the second AZD1222 dose. The receptors were gathered from an adult who received the AZD1222 COVID-19 vaccine.

With regard to this clone: Other DNA variants within this sample encode the same CDR3. The chain has TRBV7-9 and TRBJ2-3; D is unresolved. Trimming cost V 1 base and J 6 bases, with 5 bases left between them. The CDR3 totals 12 residues. The germline gives CDR1 SEHNR, CDR2 FQNEAQ (reference sequence). This CDR3 reads CASSLVGDTQYF. The CDR3 bases are TGTGCCAGCAGCTTAGTTGGGGATACGCAGTATTTT.

This chain links TRBV7-9 with TRBJ2-1; D may match TRBD1 or TRBD2 (5 bases each). The CDR3 is made up of 15 amino acids. V gave up 1 base and J gave up 6 bases, with 13 bases separating them. Germline lookup yields CDR1 SEHNR and CDR2 FQNEAQ (reference sequence). The CDR3 spells CASSLVLAGGNEQFF. CDR3 DNA sequence: TGTGCCAGCAGCTTAGTTTTAGCTGGGGGCAATGAGCAGTTCTTC.

V gene TRBV6-5 combines with J gene TRBJ1-3; perhaps TRBD1 as D (5 bases). Germline values: CDR1 MNHEY, CDR2 SVGAGI. This CDR3 spans 14 amino acids. V lost 6 bases, J lost 0 bases, and 9 bases lay in between. CDR3 loop: CASRQDLSGNTIYF. Written as DNA, the CDR3 is TGTGCCAGCAGACAGGATCTCTCTGGAAACACCATATATTTT.